This is a list of T cell receptor beta chains from one sample in a study of blood T cell repertoires in COVID-19. Assay used: immunoSEQ multiplex PCR; TCRdb lists only in-frame clones, some missing. Of some 200,000 clones in the sample, around 90% were seen once. Sequencing used PBMCs or T cells enriched from blood (not recorded which). These receptor sequences come from a woman aged 18-29 years who had recovered from COVID-19. Each CDR3 is given with its conserved first and last residue. The D gene is left open where the match is weak. For some rows the clone size is stated as once, few or many, or as a class when expanded; others skip it.

TRBV19	.	TRBJ1-1	.	CASSMGQPNTEAFF	TGTGCCAGTAGTATGGGCCAGCCGAACACTGAAGCTTTCTTT
TRBV10-3	TRBD1	TRBJ1-3	.	CAINDQGAGNTIYF	TGTGCCATCAACGACCAGGGGGCTGGAAACACCATATATTTT
TRBV7-6	.	TRBJ2-1	once	CASSQAGIGYNEQFF	TGTGCCAGCAGCCAGGCCGGGATCGGATACAATGAGCAGTTCTTC
TRBV6-5	.	TRBJ1-1	few	CASGPRMNAEAFF	TGTGCCAGCGGCCCTCGTATGAACGCTGAAGCTTTCTTT
TRBV11-2	.	TRBJ2-7	.	CASSLDYGYEQYF	TGTGCCAGCAGCTTAGATTACGGTTACGAGCAGTACTTC
TRBV24-1	.	TRBJ1-4	.	CATSDSSTLASEKLFF	TGTGCCACCAGTGATTCCTCGACTCTAGCAAGCGAAAAACTGTTTTTT
TRBV6-5	.	TRBJ1-1	.	CASSYSGLPGKAFF	TGTGCCAGCAGTTACTCCGGCTTGCCGGGAAAAGCTTTCTTT
TRBV28	.	TRBJ1-5	.	CASSLAYSNQPQHF	TGTGCCAGCAGTTTGGCTTATAGCAATCAGCCCCAGCATTTT
TRBV10-1	.	TRBJ1-1	.	CASSSNQGKAFF	TGCGCCAGCAGCAGTAACCAGGGGAAAGCTTTCTTT
TRBV19	.	TRBJ1-1	once	CASSIDRGRANTEAFF	TGTGCCAGTAGTATAGATCGGGGGAGGGCGAACACTGAAGCTTTCTTT
TRBV25-1	.	TRBJ1-3	.	CASSQGTGNTIYF	TGTGCCAGCTCCCAGGGTACTGGAAACACCATATATTTT
TRBV11-2	.	TRBJ2-5	once	CASRVAGTQYF	TGTGCCAGCAGGGTCGCAGGGACCCAGTACTTC
TRBV10-3	TRBD1	TRBJ2-7	.	CATGRTGDEQYF	TGTGCCACCGGGAGGACAGGGGACGAGCAGTACTTC
TRBV30	TRBD2	TRBJ2-3	.	CAWEGSSGGLISTDTQYF	TGTGCCTGGGAAGGGTCTAGCGGGGGCCTTATTAGCACAGATACGCAGTATTTT
TRBV28	.	TRBJ1-5	.	CASSLSGRYSNQPQHF	TGTGCCAGCAGTTTATCTGGGCGCTATAGCAATCAGCCCCAGCATTTT
TRBV6-6	.	TRBJ2-3	.	CASSDLGGDTQYF	TGTGCCAGCAGCGACTTGGGGGGAGATACGCAGTATTTT